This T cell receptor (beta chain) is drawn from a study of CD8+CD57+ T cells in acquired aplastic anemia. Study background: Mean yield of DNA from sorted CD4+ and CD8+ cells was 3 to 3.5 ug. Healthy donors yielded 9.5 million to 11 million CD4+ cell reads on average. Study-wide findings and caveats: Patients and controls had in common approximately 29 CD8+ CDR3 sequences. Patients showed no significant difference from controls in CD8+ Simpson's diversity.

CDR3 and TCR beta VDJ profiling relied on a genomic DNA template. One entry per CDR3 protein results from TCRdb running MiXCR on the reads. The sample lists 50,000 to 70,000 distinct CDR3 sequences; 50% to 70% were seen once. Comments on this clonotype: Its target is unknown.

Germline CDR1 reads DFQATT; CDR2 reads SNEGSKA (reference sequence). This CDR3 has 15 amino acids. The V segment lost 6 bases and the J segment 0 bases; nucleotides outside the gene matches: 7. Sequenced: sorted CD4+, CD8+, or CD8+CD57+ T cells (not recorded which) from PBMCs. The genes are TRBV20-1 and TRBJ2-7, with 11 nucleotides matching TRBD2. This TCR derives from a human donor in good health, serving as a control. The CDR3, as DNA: TGCAGTGCAACGACTAGCGGGACCCGCTCCTACGAGCAGTACTTC. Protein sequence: CSATTSGTRSYEQYF.